The 8 T cell receptor beta chains reported below all come from one sample, sequenced in a study of shared clonotypes between healthy human individuals. Assay used: immunoSEQ multiplex PCR; TCRdb lists only in-frame clones, some missing. The sample carries about 2.4 million clones, around nine tenths recorded once. Sequenced: naive CD4+ T cells sorted from blood. Subset meaning: CD45RA+ positively selected. These receptor sequences come from a man younger than 30 in good health.

This clone was detected only once. The chain has TRBV30 and TRBJ2-5, with D possibly being TRBD1 (6 bases). The germline V gene has CDR1 GTSNPN and CDR2 SVGIG (reference sequence). The CDR3 extends over 13 amino acids. Between the trimmed V and J ends, which lost 4 bases and 3 bases, there was a span of 12 bases. Here the CDR3 DNA reads TGTGCCTGGAAGGGACATCCCAAAGAGACCCAGTACTTC. Encoded protein: CAWKGHPKETQYF.

V gene TRBV5-1 combines with J gene TRBJ1-6; D gene unclear. The CDR3 runs to 15 residues. Germline CDR1 is SGHRS and CDR2 is YFSETQ. With 0 bases removed from V and 8 bases from J, the gap between germline ends came to 12 bases. CDR3 loop: CASSLGGTVYSPLHF. The CDR3 DNA reads as TGCGCCAGCAGCTTGGGGGGAACTGTCTATTCACCCCTCCACTTT.

This clone was seen a single time. The chain couples TRBV2 to TRBJ2-4; D may correspond to TRBD1 or TRBD2 (5 bases each). CDR1 and CDR2 (germline): SNHLY, FYNNEI. CDR3 size: 15 residues. The V gene lost 1 base and the J gene lost 10 bases, with 17 bases spanning the gap. DNA for the CDR3: TGTGCCAGCAGTGAAGGGGGACGGAGTGAGACAATTCAGTACTTC. It encodes CASSEGGRSETIQYF.

This chain links TRBV11-2 with TRBJ2-1, with 11 bases that match TRBD2. Germline CDR1 SGHAT, CDR2 FQNNGV. This CDR3 is 16 amino acids long. V lost 1 base and J lost 10; bases outside the gene matches: 9. The DNA of the CDR3 is TGTGCCAGCAGCTTAGGTCTAGCGGGGGGCCCTAGGGAGCAGTTCTTC. This gives the protein CASSLGLAGGPREQFF.

V and J are TRBV11-2 and TRBJ1-3, with 7 bases identical to TRBD1. Losses at the gene ends were 7 bases for V and 2 bases for J; bases not matched to a gene: 11. The CDR3 is 16 residues long. CDR1 SGHAT and CDR2 FQNNGV come from the germline V gene. The CDR3 protein is CASKPDRALPGNTIYF. As DNA, the CDR3 is TGTGCCAGCAAACCAGACAGGGCCCTTCCTGGAAACACCATATATTTT.

The chain combines TRBV5-6 with TRBJ2-3; TRBD1 matches 9 bases. The germline V gene has CDR1 SGHDT and CDR2 YYEEEE. The CDR3 is 16 amino acids. J was trimmed by 2 bases and V by 0 bases; bases with no gene match: 4. The CDR3 protein is CASSLATGGPTDTQYF. DNA of the CDR3: TGTGCCAGCAGCTTGGCGACAGGGGGACCCACAGATACGCAGTATTTT.

This chain connects TRBV11-2 to TRBJ1-2; 8 bases line up with TRBD1. The germline V gene has CDR1 SGHAT and CDR2 FQNNGV. The V segment lost 2 bases and the J segment 5 bases; nucleotides outside the gene matches: 7. The CDR3 is 15 residues long. CDR3 region: CASSLSDRGGYGYTF. The CDR3 nucleotides are TGTGCCAGCAGCTTATCAGACAGGGGAGGATATGGCTACACCTTC. The variable domain in full, with the rest retrieved from reference TRBV11-2 and TRBJ1-2, is EAGVAQSPRYKIIEKRQSVAFWCNPISGHATLYWYQQILGQGPKLLIQFQNNGVVDDSQLPKDRFSAERLKGVDSTLKIQPAKLEDSAVYLCASSLSDRGGYGYTFGSGTRLTVV.

This chain joins TRBV6-6 and TRBJ2-5, with D perhaps being TRBD1 or TRBD2 (5 bases each). The CDR3 has 12 amino acids. Germline values: CDR1 MNHNY, CDR2 SVGAGI (reference sequence). V lost 5 bases and J lost 5, with 9 bases in between. CDR3 DNA sequence: TGTGCCAGCAGTCTAGGGGAGGAGACCCAGTACTTC. Residues: CASSLGEETQYF.